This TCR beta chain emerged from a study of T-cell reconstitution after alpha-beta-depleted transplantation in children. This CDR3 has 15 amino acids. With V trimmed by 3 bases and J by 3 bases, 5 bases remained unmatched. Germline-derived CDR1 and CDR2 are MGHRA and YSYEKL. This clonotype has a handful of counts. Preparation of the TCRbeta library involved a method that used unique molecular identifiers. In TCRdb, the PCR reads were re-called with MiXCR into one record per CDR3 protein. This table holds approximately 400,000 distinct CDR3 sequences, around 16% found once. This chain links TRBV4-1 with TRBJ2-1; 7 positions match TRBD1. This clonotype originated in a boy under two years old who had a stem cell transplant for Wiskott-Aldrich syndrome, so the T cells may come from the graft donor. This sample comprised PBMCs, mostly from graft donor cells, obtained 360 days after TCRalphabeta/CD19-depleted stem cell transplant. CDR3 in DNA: TGCGCCAGCAGCCAGGGACAGTGGGTCTACAATGAGCAGTTCTTC. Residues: CASSQGQWVYNEQFF.